Here is one TCR beta chain with its context. As originally analysed: How many nucleated cells were present was estimated from reference gene primer amplification. Libraries were prepared by immunoSEQ multiplex PCR; TCRdb keeps only in-frame clonotypes and omits some of them. D and trimming come from the DNA, and the V and J calls and clone size come from that table. This table has approximately 270,000 clones, about nine tenths appearing once. With 2 bases removed from V and 0 bases from J, the gap between germline ends came to 10 bases. The CDR3 totals 16 residues. The data were obtained in a study of blood T cell repertoires in COVID-19. Whole-study context: COVID-19 samples from acute and convalescent phases originated in the United States, Italy and Spain.

This TCR came from a man over 45 with acute or convalescent COVID-19. The sample taken for sequencing was peripheral blood. V gene TRBV23-1 combines with J gene TRBJ2-2; D remains unclear. TRBV23-1 is given ORF status, its function remaining uncertain. The CDR3 sequence is CASSQGQLANTGELFF. DNA for the CDR3: TGCGCCAGCAGTCAAGGGCAGCTCGCGAACACCGGGGAGCTGTTTTTT.